This T cell receptor beta chain was identified in a study of blood T cell repertoires in COVID-19. Assignments of participants to cohorts depended upon their own reported clinical history. TCRdb's table, derived via immunoSEQ multiplex PCR, lists solely in-frame clones and lacks some. The repertoire holds 200,000 to 250,000 clones, 86% seen once, with about 3.1% in the top ten. Germline loops: CDR1 LNHDA, CDR2 SQIVND (reference sequence). V trimming: 6 bases; J trimming: 4 bases; junction bases outside the gene matches: 9. The CDR3 is 15 residues long. This chain links TRBV19 with TRBJ2-7, with 10 positions matching TRBD2. Sequencing input: PBMCs or T cells enriched from blood (not recorded which). The TCR originated in a woman aged 50 to 60 in a cohort exposed to, infected with or recovered from COVID-19 (not recorded which). CDR3 residues: CASRSSGGTLYEQYF. For the CDR3, the DNA is TGTGCCAGTAGAAGTAGCGGGGGGACCCTTTACGAGCAGTACTTC.